This paragraph covers one T cell receptor beta chain sequence. These data originate in a study of blood T cell repertoires in COVID-19. The overall study: PBMCs, B-cell-depleted T cells, or T cells provided the cDNA or gDNA that made up the material.

Authors' analysis steps: The assay estimated nucleated cells by amplifying reference gene primers. Assay used: immunoSEQ multiplex PCR; TCRdb lists only in-frame clones, some missing. V, J and clone size reflect that table, while D and trimming were determined from the DNA. The sample lists 200,000 to 250,000 clones, about 80% seen once, with under 2% in the top ten. Germline assignment: CDR1 MNHEY and CDR2 SVGAGI. The germline V and J ends were trimmed by 5 bases and 4 bases, with 9 bases remaining between them. This CDR3 has 14 amino acids. The receptor comes from a woman of 80 years or more with acute or convalescent COVID-19. The chain recombines TRBV6-5 with TRBJ1-6; the D gene is possibly TRBD1 (6 bases). Material: peripheral blood. The CDR3 bases are TGTGCCAGCAGTCGGACAGAGTATAATTCACCCCTCCACTTT. Protein sequence: CASSRTEYNSPLHF.